The 4 T cell receptor beta chains presented below share a single source sample, sequenced in a study of T cell changes during pregnancy in multiple sclerosis. Clones were sequenced by immunoSEQ multiplex PCR, and TCRdb holds only the in-frame ones, with some missing. The sample yields about 92,000 clones, roughly 91% seen once. The sample in question was peripheral blood, obtained in the first trimester of pregnancy. Receptors originate from a female donor with multiple sclerosis, enrolled in a pregnancy study.

This chain connects TRBV9 to TRBJ2-7; 10 bases align to TRBD1. Germline V lookup: CDR1 SGDLS, CDR2 YYNGEE. The CDR3 is 15 amino acids. V dropped 0 bases and J dropped 2; count of bases not matched to a gene: 2. The CDR3 loop reads CASSVGDRGTYEQYF. CDR3 DNA sequence: TGTGCCAGCAGCGTAGGGGACAGGGGAACCTACGAGCAGTACTTC.

The chain carries TRBV7-6 and TRBJ1-2, with 8 bases aligning to TRBD1. Germline loops: CDR1 SGHVS, CDR2 FNYEAQ. CDR3 length: 15 residues. V shed 5 bases, J shed 5 bases, and the junction held 10 bases outside the gene matches. The CDR3 region is CASSPPGQGVYGYTF. The CDR3 nucleotides are TGTGCCAGCAGCCCCCCTGGACAGGGAGTTTATGGCTACACCTTC.

This sequence joins TRBV10-3 and TRBJ1-1, with a weak D call TRBD1 (6 bases). The CDR3 extends over 13 amino acids. Trimming removed 6 bases at V and 1 base at J, with 9 bases between. Germline values: CDR1 ENHRY, CDR2 SYGVKD. The DNA of the CDR3 is TGTGCCATCAGGACAGGTCAGAACACTGAAGCTTTCTTT. Translation: CAIRTGQNTEAFF.

The chain joins TRBV4-1 to TRBJ1-4; unclear D gene. This CDR3 has 13 residues. CDR1 is MGHRA and CDR2 is YSYEKL in the germline V gene. V shed 3 bases and J shed 4 bases, with 6 bases lying between them. The CDR3 sequence: CASSQPGNEKLFF. CDR3 coding DNA: TGCGCCAGCAGCCAGCCGGGTAATGAAAAACTGTTTTTT.